One and the same sample provided the 19 T cell receptor beta chains below, sequenced in a study of cytomegalovirus exposure and HLA in healthy donors. Use of 60 Vbeta and 13 Jbeta primers characterized the PCR. Profiled with immunoSEQ multiplex PCR; TCRdb holds only in-frame clones, not every one. The table has fewer than 40,000 clones, approximately 82% seen once. The sequenced sample consisted of PBMCs. Receptor source: a woman between 18 and 29 years old in good health and CMV-seronegative.

Regarding this clone: One end of the junction is discordant with germline, which a read error may explain. The rearrangement joins TRBV7-9 to TRBJ1-5; no firm D call. Germline V gene data show CDR1 as SEHNR and CDR2 as FQNEAQ (reference sequence). The CDR3 is made up of 13 amino acids. The CDR3 nucleotides are TGTGCCAGCCAAGCGGCTTCCAATCAGCCCCAGAATTTT. It codes for CASQAASNQPQNF.

This rearrangement joins TRBV5-6 to TRBJ2-2, with D perhaps matching TRBD1 (5 bases). Germline V gene lookup returns CDR1 SGHDT and CDR2 YYEEEE. V gave up 0 bases and J gave up 4 bases, with 13 bases separating them. The CDR3 spans 16 residues. Here the CDR3 reads CASSLAPGLSTGELFF. CDR3 DNA sequence: TGTGCCAGCAGCTTGGCACCAGGGCTTAGCACCGGGGAGCTGTTTTTT.

The V gene is TRBV27, the J gene TRBJ2-3, with 11 bases matching TRBD1. Unmatched junction bases numbered 7, after V lost 5 bases and J lost 3 bases. CDR1 is MNHEY, CDR2 SMNVEV, per germline (reference sequence). CDR3 length: 16 residues. CDR3 in amino acids: CASSAWTGGLTDTQYF. CDR3 DNA sequence: TGTGCCAGCAGTGCCTGGACAGGGGGCTTGACAGATACGCAGTATTTT.

Details on this clone: Germline is not matched at one junction end, which may reflect a read error. V and J are TRBV7-9 and TRBJ1-4; the D gene is possibly TRBD1 (6 bases). The germline gives CDR1 SEHNR, CDR2 FQNEAQ (reference sequence). CDR3 length: 14 residues. The chain's CDR3 is CSSSLVGASEKLFF. CDR3 bases: TGTTCCAGCAGCTTAGTGGGGGCCAGTGAAAAACTGTTTTTT.

Here the CDR3 DNA reads TGTGCCAGCTCACCTCAAGGCGGGAGGGCCTCCGGGGAGCTGTTTTTT. The encoded protein is CASSPQGGRASGELFF. V usage is TRBV18 and J usage is TRBJ2-2, with 9 positions matching TRBD2. Germline trimming cut 3 bases from V and 6 bases from J; bases unmatched to any gene: 8. This CDR3 is 16 amino acids long. Germline V gene data show CDR1 as KGHSH and CDR2 as LQKENI.

The chain uses TRBV6-5 and TRBJ2-1, with TRBD1 identical over 8 bases. Germline V CDR1 and CDR2: MNHEY, SVGAGI. Trimming removed 5 bases from V and 2 bases from J; junction bases left unmatched: 2. The CDR3 runs to 14 residues. In nucleotides, the CDR3 is TGTGCCAGCAGTGACAGGGGACCCTACAATGAGCAGTTCTTC. Translation gives CASSDRGPYNEQFF.

The V and J genes are TRBV11-1 and TRBJ2-7, with 7 bases identical to TRBD2. Germline CDR1 and CDR2: SGHAT and FQDESV (reference sequence). Trimming took 3 bases from V and 3 from J; bases not matched to a gene: 5. The CDR3 loop spans 14 amino acids. The CDR3 coding sequence is TGTGCCAGCAGCTTTGGGGAGGGAGACTACGAGCAGTACTTC. Translation: CASSFGEGDYEQYF.

This chain joins TRBV4-3 and TRBJ1-2; TRBD1 matches at 7 bases. CDR1 and CDR2 (germline): LGHNA, YSLEER. The CDR3 is 16 amino acids. The J segment lost 5 bases and the V segment lost 5 bases, leaving 14 bases of the junction unmatched. The CDR3 region is CASSNPGQSPYYGYTF. CDR3 nucleotides: TGCGCCAGCAGCAACCCGGGACAGTCCCCTTATTATGGCTACACCTTC.

This chain joins TRBV6-6 and TRBJ2-3; 8 bases are a match to TRBD2. This CDR3 has 13 amino acids. The V gene's germline CDR1 is MNHNY and CDR2 SVGAGI (reference sequence). The V and J ends lost 6 bases and 8 bases, in that order; junction bases with no gene match: 7. The CDR3 here is CASSGLADATQYF. CDR3 in DNA: TGTGCCAGCAGCGGACTAGCCGATGCTACGCAGTATTTT.

This clone was observed a few times. V usage is TRBV6-5 and J usage is TRBJ1-1; 7 bases fit TRBD1. The CDR3 has 14 residues. CDR1 is MNHEY, CDR2 SVGAGI, per germline. V lost 5 bases to trimming and J lost 6 bases; unmatched junction nucleotides: 9. The CDR3 reads CASSALGTAPEAFF. CDR3 bases: TGTGCCAGCAGTGCGCTGGGGACAGCCCCTGAAGCTTTCTTT.

This chain links TRBV7-3 with TRBJ2-7, with 7 bases that match TRBD1. The germline V gene encodes CDR1 SGHTA and CDR2 FQGTGA. With V trimmed by 5 bases and J by 6 bases, 10 bases remained unmatched. The CDR3 is made up of 14 amino acids. CDR3 region: CASSQGTERGEQYF. DNA of the CDR3: TGTGCCAGCAGCCAGGGGACAGAACGTGGCGAGCAGTACTTC.

The rearrangement links TRBV6-1 to TRBJ2-3; 7 bases map to TRBD1. The ends lost 1 base at V and 11 bases at J; junction bases unmatched: 12. The CDR3 contains 15 residues. The germline V gene has CDR1 MNHNS and CDR2 SASEGT. The CDR3 DNA follows: TGTGCCAGCAGTGAAGAGTCAGGGGGACACGATGTGCAGTATTTT. It specifies CASSEESGGHDVQYF.

The chain carries TRBV6-6 and TRBJ1-5; D unclear. The CDR3 runs to 14 residues. Germline CDR1 and CDR2: MNHNY and SVGAGI (reference sequence). The V gene lost 2 bases and the J gene lost 3 bases, with 8 bases spanning the gap. The DNA of the CDR3 is TGTGCCAGCAGTTACATGGCAGACAATCAGCCCCAGCATTTT. Translated, it gives CASSYMADNQPQHF.

This rearrangement joins TRBV4-1 to TRBJ1-2, with 7 nucleotides matching TRBD1. Germline V gene lookup returns CDR1 MGHRA and CDR2 YSYEKL. The length of the CDR3 is 14 residues. V was pared by 4 bases and J by 6 bases, with 8 bases of the junction left unmatched. CDR3: CASSPGWDSDGYTF. Here the CDR3 DNA reads TGCGCCAGCAGCCCGGGATGGGACAGTGATGGCTACACCTTC.

The chain couples TRBV27 to TRBJ2-2, with 16 bases identical to TRBD2. CDR3 length: 18 amino acids. Trimming took 5 bases from V and 3 from J; bases not matched to a gene: 6. Germline lookup yields CDR1 MNHEY and CDR2 SMNVEV (reference sequence). The CDR3: CASSPGLAGGPDTGELFF. The CDR3 DNA is TGTGCCAGCAGTCCGGGACTAGCGGGGGGGCCCGACACCGGGGAGCTGTTTTTT.

CDR3 sequence: CASRRAENTEAFF. CDR3 sequence (DNA): TGTGCCAGCAGACGCGCCGAAAACACTGAAGCTTTCTTT. V usage is TRBV6-6 and J usage is TRBJ1-1, with D unclear. CDR1 and CDR2 (germline): MNHNY, SVGAGI (reference sequence). Trimming pared 6 bases from V and 2 bases from J, leaving 10 bases between. The CDR3 is made up of 13 amino acids.

The V call is TRBV7-9, the J call TRBJ2-1; a possible D gene is TRBD1 (5 bases). The CDR3 is 13 residues long. V lost 5 bases to trimming and J lost 10 bases, with 15 bases between them. In germline, CDR1 is SEHNR, CDR2 FQNEAQ (reference sequence). The CDR3 sequence is CASSRIGVREQFF. Here the CDR3 DNA reads TGTGCCAGCAGCCGTATAGGGGTAAGAGAGCAGTTCTTC. The entire variable domain, with the rest obtained from reference TRBV7-9 and TRBJ2-1, is as follows: DTGVSQNPRHKITKRGQNVTFRCDPISEHNRLYWYRQTLGQGPEFLTYFQNEAQLEKSRLLSDRFSAERPKGSFSTLEIQRTEQGDSAMYLCASSRIGVREQFFGPGTRLTVL.

There are a few counts of this clone. The chain links TRBV30 to TRBJ1-4; perhaps TRBD1 as D (5 bases). The germline CDR1 and CDR2 sequences are GTSNPN and SVGIG (reference sequence). The length of the CDR3 is 14 residues. Trimming took 4 bases from V and 3 from J, leaving 12 bases between them. The CDR3 DNA is TGTGCCTGGACCCCGGGGGTGGCTAATGAAAAACTGTTTTTT. Its protein product is CAWTPGVANEKLFF.

The genes are TRBV2 and TRBJ2-7; a weak D match, TRBD2 (6 bases). The CDR3 contains 12 residues. Germline CDR1 is SNHLY and CDR2 is FYNNEI. V lost 4 bases and J lost 6, with 10 bases in between. The CDR3 sequence is CASSGLASEQYF. Written as DNA, the CDR3 is TGTGCCAGCAGTGGTCTAGCGAGCGAGCAGTACTTC.